This T cell receptor beta chain derives from a study of blood T cell repertoires in COVID-19. The V gene's germline CDR1 is SGHRS and CDR2 YFSETQ. J was trimmed by 6 bases and V by 0 bases; bases with no gene match: 8. The CDR3 totals 16 residues. Original methodology: Nucleated cell number was recorded as an estimate derived from reference gene primer amplification. Clones were sequenced by immunoSEQ multiplex PCR, and TCRdb holds only the in-frame ones, with some missing. V and J calls and clone size are copied from that table; D and trimming were computed from the DNA. In the table there are just under 65,000 clones, 86% of which are singletons.

This rearrangement joins TRBV5-1 to TRBJ1-3; 8 nucleotides agree with TRBD1. The receptor's source is a middle-aged man with acute or convalescent COVID-19. The sample was peripheral blood. CDR3 sequence reads: CASSLDGQGLLNTIYF. The CDR3, as DNA: TGCGCCAGCAGCTTGGATGGACAGGGACTTCTAAACACCATATATTTT.